Below, 21 T cell receptor beta chains from the same sample are listed, as sequenced in a study of cytomegalovirus exposure and HLA in healthy donors. This PCR relied on a set of 60 Vbeta primers and 13 Jbeta primers. The data were produced by immunoSEQ multiplex PCR, yet TCRdb's version contains in-frame clones alone and is incomplete. This sample has about 150,000 clones, with 80% to 90% found just once. Sequencing was done on a sample of PBMCs. The receptors derive from a man aged 18 to 29 in good health and CMV-seronegative.

The chain couples TRBV7-2 to TRBJ1-1; TRBD1 matches at 10 bases. CDR1 and CDR2 (germline): SGHTA, FQGNSA. The CDR3 has 13 amino acids. Unmatched junction bases numbered 2, after V lost 5 bases and J lost 5 bases. As DNA, the CDR3 is TGTGCCAGCAGCGCGGGACAGGGGACTGAAGCTTTCTTT. It translates to CASSAGQGTEAFF.

V usage is TRBV18 and J usage is TRBJ2-7; perhaps TRBD2 as D (5 bases). The CDR3 spans 13 residues. The V and J ends lost 2 bases and 4 bases respectively, with 9 bases between them. The germline gives CDR1 KGHSH, CDR2 LQKENI. CDR3 nucleotide sequence: TGTGCCAGCTCACCAAACCCGGGGTACGAGCAGTACTTC. Its protein product is CASSPNPGYEQYF. The full variable domain, with the rest looked up from reference TRBV18 and TRBJ2-7, is NAGVMQNPRHLVRRRGQEARLRCSPMKGHSHVYWYRQLPEEGLKFMVYLQKENIIDESGMPKERFSAEFPKEGPSILRIQQVVRGDSAAYFCASSPNPGYEQYFGPGTRLTVT.

This chain joins TRBV28 and TRBJ1-5, with a tentative D call TRBD1 (6 bases). Per germline, CDR1 MDHEN and CDR2 SYDVKM. V was clipped by 4 bases and J by 4 bases, with 8 bases between them. The CDR3 contains 13 residues. CDR3 coding DNA: TGTGCCAGCAGTTACAGGGAAAATCAGCCCCAGCATTTT. This encodes CASSYRENQPQHF. The full variable domain, in which reference TRBV28 and TRBJ1-5 provide the parts outside the CDR3, is DVKVTQSSRYLVKRTGEKVFLECVQDMDHENMFWYRQDPGLGLRLIYFSYDVKMKEKGDIPEGYSVSREKKERFSLILESASTNQTSMYLCASSYRENQPQHFGDGTRLSIL.

V gene TRBV25-1 combines with J gene TRBJ1-4; TRBD1 matches 7 bases. CDR1 is MGHDK, CDR2 SYGVNS, per germline. The CDR3 sequence is 15 residues long. V lost 5 bases, J lost 7 bases, and 10 bases stayed unmatched. Here the CDR3 reads CASSSSPTGVEKLFF. The CDR3 DNA reads as TGTGCCAGCAGTTCAAGCCCCACAGGGGTTGAAAAACTGTTTTTT.

The sample holds a few counts of this clone. This chain links TRBV4-3 with TRBJ2-1, with a possible D match to TRBD2 (6 bases). Trimming left V 4 bases short and J 12 bases short, with 16 bases between. Germline lookup yields CDR1 LGHNA and CDR2 YSLEER. There are 13 residues in the CDR3. DNA for the CDR3: TGCGCCAGCAGCCTAACGGGAGACTTCCGGCAGTTCTTC. It is translated as CASSLTGDFRQFF.

The rearrangement uses TRBV18 and TRBJ1-4, with 10 bases lining up with TRBD1. The trim removed 0 bases at V and 7 bases at J, leaving 2 bases unmatched. This CDR3 is 15 amino acids long. Germline values: CDR1 KGHSH, CDR2 LQKENI. CDR3 DNA sequence: TGTGCCAGCTCACCACCCAGGACAGGGGGTGAAAAACTGTTTTTT. This encodes CASSPPRTGGEKLFF.

The chain recombines TRBV20-1 with TRBJ1-1; D not resolved. V lost 6 bases and J lost 10, with 15 bases in between. The CDR3 is made up of 11 amino acids. The V gene's germline CDR1 is DFQATT and CDR2 SNEGSKA (reference sequence). CDR3 DNA: TGCAGTGCCCCTCGAGTCCTTGGAGCTTTCTTT. Protein sequence: CSAPRVLGAFF.

Note on this clone: Sequence at one end of the junction differs from germline and may be a read error. J is TRBJ2-7 and V is TRBV13, with TRBD1 matching over 7 bases. The CDR3 extends over 10 amino acids. Germline values: CDR1 PRHDT, CDR2 FYEKMQ (reference sequence). The CDR3 DNA follows: TGCTCCCGGGACAGCTACGAGCAGTACTTC. Translation gives CSRDSYEQYF.

The chain links TRBV7-2 to TRBJ2-1, with a weak D call TRBD2 (7 bases). V lost 5 bases to trimming and J lost 11 bases, with 19 bases between them. The germline CDR1 and CDR2 sequences are SGHTA and FQGNSA. The CDR3 spans 14 residues. This chain's CDR3 is CASSAPRGGAQQFF. The CDR3 DNA reads as TGTGCCAGCAGCGCCCCGAGGGGGGGAGCTCAGCAGTTCTTC. Supplemented by reference TRBV7-2 and TRBJ2-1, the full variable domain reads GAGVSQSPSNKVTEKGKDVELRCDPISGHTALYWYRQSLGQGLEFLIYFQGNSAPDKSGLPSDRFSAERTGGSVSTLTIQRTQQEDSAVYLCASSAPRGGAQQFFGPGTRLTVL.

The chain uses TRBV7-2 and TRBJ2-1, with D hard to call. The CDR3 contains 15 residues. Germline CDR1 is SGHTA and CDR2 is FQGNSA. Trimming pared 4 bases from V and 8 bases from J, leaving 18 bases between. This chain's CDR3 is CASSSRGLEDDEQFF. The CDR3 nucleotides are TGTGCCAGCAGCTCGCGCGGCCTAGAAGACGATGAGCAGTTCTTC. Using reference TRBV7-2 and TRBJ2-1 for the parts outside the CDR3, the full variable domain is GAGVSQSPSNKVTEKGKDVELRCDPISGHTALYWYRQSLGQGLEFLIYFQGNSAPDKSGLPSDRFSAERTGGSVSTLTIQRTQQEDSAVYLCASSSRGLEDDEQFFGPGTRLTVL.

The chain joins TRBV5-6 to TRBJ1-6; 7 nucleotides line up with TRBD1. The CDR3 runs 13 residues. After removal of 2 bases from V and 15 bases from J, the junction contained 8 bases not matched to a gene. Germline lookup yields CDR1 SGHDT and CDR2 YYEEEE. The CDR3 DNA is TGTGCCAGCAGCTTCAGGACAGGCGCCGTCCTCCACTTT. This gives the protein CASSFRTGAVLHF.

The chain links TRBV11-2 to TRBJ2-1; maybe TRBD2 (5 bases). This CDR3 has 11 amino acids. V was cut by 5 bases and J by 7 bases, with 6 bases left in between. Germline assignment: CDR1 SGHAT and CDR2 FQNNGV. CDR3 bases: TGTGCCAGCAGCCCGGGGAATGAGCAGTTCTTC. Encoded protein: CASSPGNEQFF.

V and J are TRBV19 and TRBJ2-3; 8 nucleotides line up with TRBD1. The CDR3 extends over 15 amino acids. Germline V gives CDR1 LNHDA, CDR2 SQIVND (reference sequence). V shed 4 bases, J shed 4 bases, and the junction held 7 bases outside the gene matches. Here the CDR3 DNA reads TGTGCCAGTAGTAACGGACAGGGTCTTGCAGATACGCAGTATTTT. It yields the protein CASSNGQGLADTQYF. Complete variable domain (other parts from reference TRBV19 and TRBJ2-3): DGGITQSPKYLFRKEGQNVTLSCEQNLNHDAMYWYRQDPGQGLRLIYYSQIVNDFQKGDIAEGYSVSREKKESFPLTVTSAQKNPTAFYLCASSNGQGLADTQYFGPGTRLTVL.

V usage is TRBV7-9 and J usage is TRBJ1-4; weak D call: TRBD1 (6 bases). Germline CDR1 reads SEHNR; CDR2 reads FQNEAQ (reference sequence). The CDR3 has 15 amino acids. Trimming shortened V by 4 bases and J by 4 bases, and 13 bases separated the two germline ends. The CDR3 region is CASSSRDTRNEKLFF. DNA for the CDR3: TGTGCCAGCAGCTCACGGGACACCCGTAATGAAAAACTGTTTTTT.

This clone appeared a single time. Germline is not matched at one junction end, which may reflect a read error. This rearrangement joins TRBV6-6 to TRBJ2-5, with a tentative D call TRBD2 (6 bases). CDR3 size: 14 residues. Germline lookup yields CDR1 MNHNY and CDR2 SVGAGI (reference sequence). CDR3 residues: CASIRDSSQGTQYF. The DNA of the CDR3 is TGTGCCAGCATTCGGGACTCATCTCAAGGGACCCAGTACTTC.

The V call is TRBV10-3, the J call TRBJ2-7; D unresolved. This CDR3 has 15 amino acids. V was shortened by 0 bases and J by 5 bases, with 14 bases between the two germline ends. Germline values: CDR1 ENHRY, CDR2 SYGVKD. The DNA of the CDR3 is TGTGCCATCAGTGAGTCGTTGCCCCCAACGGACGAGCAGTACTTC. This sequence encodes CAISESLPPTDEQYF.

This sequence joins TRBV6-1 and TRBJ2-5; D gene unclear. With the DNA end fitting TRBJ2-7 better, the J assignment may be wrong. This CDR3 comprises 12 residues. Germline V gene data show CDR1 as MNHNS and CDR2 as SASEGT. This CDR3 is CASSPPSYEQYF. The CDR3 nucleotides read TGTGCCAGCAGTCCACCTTCCTACGAGCAGTACTTC.

The chain employs TRBV5-4 and TRBJ2-7, with D maybe TRBD1 (6 bases). The CDR3 has 16 residues. V dropped 0 bases and J dropped 2 bases, with 15 bases sitting between them. Per germline, CDR1 SGHNT and CDR2 YYREEE (reference sequence). CDR3 sequence reads: CASSLAVGGAPYEQYF. The CDR3 nucleotides are TGTGCCAGCAGCTTGGCCGTAGGGGGTGCCCCCTACGAGCAGTACTTC.

The chain couples TRBV6-1 to TRBJ1-5, with TRBD1 matching over 7 bases. Germline values: CDR1 MNHNS, CDR2 SASEGT. The CDR3 extends over 16 amino acids. V lost 4 bases, J lost 5 bases, and 11 bases stayed unmatched. The CDR3 bases are TGTGCCAGCAGTGCCTACAGGGGAAGGGGACATCAGCCCCAGCATTTT. It specifies CASSAYRGRGHQPQHF.

The chain links TRBV2 to TRBJ2-5; no reliable D call. V dropped 4 bases and J dropped 5 bases, with 5 bases sitting between them. The germline gives CDR1 SNHLY, CDR2 FYNNEI. This CDR3 region has 11 residues. The CDR3 DNA reads as TGTGCCAGCAGTGGAGAGGAGACCCAGTACTTC. Amino acid sequence: CASSGEETQYF.

As for this clone: Within the sample, other DNA sequences also encode this same CDR3. This chain uses TRBV7-3 with TRBJ2-1; TRBD2 agrees at 8 bases. J lost 4 bases, V lost 4 bases, and 6 bases had no gene match. CDR3 length: 15 amino acids. Looked up from germline, CDR1 is SGHTA and CDR2 is FQGTGA. CDR3 nucleotides: TGTGCCAGCAGCTCCGGACTAGCCGCGTACAATGAGCAGTTCTTC. The encoded protein is CASSSGLAAYNEQFF.